The 17 T cell receptor beta chains given below trace back to one sample, sequenced in a study of regulatory T cells in long-lasting Graves disease. Relying on iRepertoire HTBI primers and Arm-PCR of CDR3 regions, the team built TCR beta libraries. MiXCR was run by TCRdb on the multiplex PCR reads, yielding one entry per CDR3 protein. The sample holds approximately 540,000 distinct CDR3 sequences, 12% seen once. The sample's time point: newly diagnosed GD, antithyroid drugs for less than 3 months. After RNA was extracted from PBMCs, the TCR library was made from it. The same data also contributed to another study, on T cells in Graves' hyperthyroidism and ophthalmopathy.

Sequenced material: peripheral blood mononuclear cells (PBMCs), taken at new diagnosis, from a patient treated with antithyroid drugs. These TCRs come from a woman aged 25-40 years with Graves disease.

Many counts were recorded for this clonotype. The CDR3 here is CATSDPYPPPTGELFF. The CDR3 region has the DNA TGTGCCACCAGTGACCCCTACCCTCCCCCCACCGGGGAGCTGTTTTTT. The V call is TRBV24-1, the J call TRBJ2-2; D ambiguous. The CDR3 is made up of 16 amino acids. Between the trimmed V and J ends, which lost 4 bases and 4 bases, there was a span of 15 bases. The germline CDR1 and CDR2 sequences are KGHDR and SFDVKD.

This clonotype was counted many times. The genes are TRBV4-1 and TRBJ1-4; 12 bases line up with TRBD1. The CDR3 is 17 residues long. The germline V gene encodes CDR1 MGHRA and CDR2 YSYEKL. V was pared by 3 bases and J by 8 bases, with 10 bases of the junction left unmatched. Here the CDR3 reads CASSHPPGQGAQEKLFF. CDR3 nucleotides: TGCGCCAGCAGCCATCCGCCGGGACAGGGGGCTCAGGAAAAACTGTTTTTT.

This clonotype appeared many times. This chain connects TRBV13 to TRBJ2-1; D remains unclear. There are 15 residues in the CDR3. Germline lookup yields CDR1 PRHDT and CDR2 FYEKMQ (reference sequence). V was shortened by 6 bases and J by 7 bases, with 19 bases between the two germline ends. In nucleotides, the CDR3 is TGTGCCAGCAGTCTCAGAGGTTCGAAAGAGAATGAGCAGTTCTTC. Amino acids: CASSLRGSKENEQFF. Full variable domain (remainder filled in from reference TRBV13 and TRBJ2-1): AAGVIQSPRHLIKEKRETATLKCYPIPRHDTVYWYQQGPGQDPQFLISFYEKMQSDKGSIPDRFSAQQFSDYHSELNMSSLELGDSALYFCASSLRGSKENEQFFGPGTRLTVL.

The V and J genes are TRBV4-3 and TRBJ2-2; D unclear. This CDR3 spans 13 amino acids. V was clipped by 0 bases and J by 6 bases, with 5 bases between them. Germline CDR1 LGHNA, CDR2 YSLEER. This CDR3 is CASSQDGAGELFF. In nucleotides, the CDR3 is TGCGCCAGCAGCCAAGATGGGGCCGGGGAGCTGTTTTTT.

This clonotype showed up many times. At one of its ends the junction is not consistent with the germline gene, which may arise from a read error. The chain couples TRBV27 to TRBJ2-5; D ambiguous. Germline CDR1 and CDR2: MNHEY and SMNVEV (reference sequence). The CDR3 length is 13 residues. The CDR3 sequence: CASSRSSLSPLDF. The CDR3 DNA is TGTGCCAGCAGCCGATCCTCCCTGAGTCCGTTGGACTTC.

This clonotype showed up many times. The genes are TRBV12-3 or TRBV12-4 and TRBJ2-4; a weak D match, TRBD2 (6 bases). The V end lost 0 bases, the J end lost 0 bases, and 9 bases lay between the germline ends. The CDR3 extends over 16 amino acids. The CDR3 spells CASSLAGTVAKNIQYF. The CDR3, as DNA: TGTGCCAGCAGTTTAGCGGGGACTGTAGCCAAAAACATTCAGTACTTC.

This clonotype was counted at least ten times. The V gene is TRBV9, the J gene TRBJ2-2; TRBD1 matches 8 bases. V lost 2 bases to trimming and J lost 0 bases; unmatched junction nucleotides: 9. Per germline, CDR1 SGDLS and CDR2 YYNGEE. This CDR3 is 18 amino acids long. CDR3 DNA: TGTGCCAGCAGCGTCACATGGACAGGGCCGACGAACACCGGGGAGCTGTTTTTT. This gives the protein CASSVTWTGPTNTGELFF.

This clonotype was detected ten times or more. The chain uses TRBV11-3 and TRBJ1-2; D might be TRBD1 (5 bases). The V end was cut by 5 bases, the J end by 4 bases, with 8 bases between. This CDR3 is built from 12 residues. Germline V gene data show CDR1 as SGHNT and CDR2 as YENEEA. The CDR3 nucleotides are TGTGCCAGCAGCGGGGGGATCTATGGCTACACCTTC. This codes for CASSGGIYGYTF.

As regards this clonotype: A clone one base away is much larger, so this may be a read error. The V call is TRBV6-1, the J call TRBJ2-1; D may be TRBD1 (5 bases). Germline CDR1 reads MNHNS; CDR2 reads SASEGT. This CDR3 is 14 amino acids long. The CDR3 protein is CVSKARTTYNEQFF. CDR3 bases: TGTGTCAGCAAAGCTCGGACAACTTACAATGAGCAGTTCTTC.

This clonotype was observed many times. This chain uses TRBV20-1 with TRBJ2-1; tentatively, D is TRBD2 (5 bases). Germline V gene lookup returns CDR1 DFQATT and CDR2 SNEGSKA (reference sequence). The V end was cut by 5 bases, the J end by 8 bases, with 19 bases between. CDR3 length equals 14 residues. CDR3 DNA sequence: TGCAGTGCTCCCCGAGCGGAAGATTCCGATGAGCAGTTCTTC. Its protein product is CSAPRAEDSDEQFF.

This clonotype has at least ten counts. The V and J genes are TRBV11-1 and TRBJ1-1; no reliable D call. V lost 6 bases and J lost 1, with 9 bases in between. The CDR3 extends over 13 amino acids. The germline V gene has CDR1 SGHAT and CDR2 FQDESV (reference sequence). In DNA form, the CDR3 reads TGTGCCAGCAGTTTTCGTTGGAACACTGAAGCTTTCTTT. Amino acids: CASSFRWNTEAFF.

This clonotype was seen repeatedly, ten times or more. The chain employs TRBV5-5 and TRBJ2-3; D is possibly TRBD2 (6 bases). The germline V and J ends were trimmed by 0 bases and 1 base, with 12 bases remaining between them. The CDR3 contains 16 residues. Germline CDR1 and CDR2: SGHKS and YYEKEE (reference sequence). DNA of the CDR3: TGTGCCAGCAGCTTGGCTCTAGCGTCACGCACAGATACGCAGTATTTT. Protein sequence: CASSLALASRTDTQYF.

There are a few counts of this clonotype. The junction and the germline gene differ at one end; a read error may be behind it. V and J are TRBV29-1 and TRBJ2-5; tentatively, D is TRBD1 or TRBD2 (5 bases each). From germline, CDR1 is SQVTM and CDR2 ANQGSEA. The CDR3 is 16 amino acids. CDR3 in DNA: TGCACCGTTAGGGGAGTGGTCTCGAGGGGCCCGGAGACCCAGTACTTC. Its translation is CTVRGVVSRGPETQYF. Filled out from reference TRBV29-1 and TRBJ2-5, the complete variable domain reads SAVISQKPSRDICQRGTSLTIQCQVDSQVTMMFWYRQQPGQSLTLIATANQGSEATYESGFVIDKFPISRPNLTFSTLTVSNMSPEDSSIYLCTVRGVVSRGPETQYFGPGTRLLVL.

This clonotype was seen ten or more times. The chain has TRBV6-1 and TRBJ2-5, with 8 bases fitting TRBD2. CDR1 is MNHNS, CDR2 SASEGT, per germline. J gave up 4 bases and V 2 bases, and 9 bases lay outside the gene matches. The CDR3 spans 16 residues. CDR3 residues: CASSEYPAGERETQYF. CDR3 nucleotide sequence: TGTGCCAGCAGTGAATATCCAGCGGGAGAAAGAGAGACCCAGTACTTC.

This clonotype was counted between two and nine times. The CDR3, as DNA: TGTGCCAGCAGCTTTGTTAGCGGGAGTTGGATAGATACGCAGTATTTT. It codes for CASSFVSGSWIDTQYF. The gene calls are TRBV7-9 and TRBJ2-3; 9 nucleotides line up with TRBD2. V was pared by 3 bases and J by 5 bases, with 9 bases of the junction left unmatched. The CDR3 contains 16 residues. CDR1 and CDR2 (germline): SEHNR, FQNEAQ (reference sequence).

The chain joins TRBV9 to TRBJ2-5; TRBD2 matches at 7 bases. The junction had 9 bases not matched to a gene; V was cut back by 1 base and J by 3 bases. CDR3 length equals 16 residues. Germline V CDR1 and CDR2: SGDLS, YYNGEE. The CDR3 reads CASSVSVSSGEETQYF. The CDR3 DNA is TGTGCCAGCAGCGTAAGTGTGTCTAGCGGAGAAGAGACCCAGTACTTC. Full variable domain (missing parts from reference TRBV9 and TRBJ2-5): DSGVTQTPKHLITATGQRVTLRCSPRSGDLSVYWYQQSLDQGLQFLIQYYNGEERAKGNILERFSAQQFPDLHSELNLSSLELGDSALYFCASSVSVSSGEETQYFGPGTRLLVL.

This clonotype turned up a few times. The J gene is TRBJ2-1, the V gene TRBV10-3, with 13 bases that match TRBD2. The V gene's germline CDR1 is ENHRY and CDR2 SYGVKD. The CDR3 totals 16 residues. V was clipped by 6 bases and J by 5 bases; unmatched bases: 7. CDR3 sequence reads: CAISPRGLAGDNEQFF. In DNA, the CDR3 is TGTGCCATCAGCCCCCGAGGACTAGCGGGGGACAATGAGCAGTTCTTC.